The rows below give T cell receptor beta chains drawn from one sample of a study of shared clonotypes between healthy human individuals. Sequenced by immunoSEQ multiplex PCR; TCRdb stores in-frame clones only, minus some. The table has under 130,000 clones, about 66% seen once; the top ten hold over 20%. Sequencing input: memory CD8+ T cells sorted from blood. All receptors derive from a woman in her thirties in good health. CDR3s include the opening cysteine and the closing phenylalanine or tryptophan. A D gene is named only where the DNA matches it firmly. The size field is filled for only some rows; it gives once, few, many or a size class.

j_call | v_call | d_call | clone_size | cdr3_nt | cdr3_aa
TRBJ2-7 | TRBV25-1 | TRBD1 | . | TGTGCCAGCAGCTCCGGGACAGACGACTACGAGCAGTACTTC | CASSSGTDDYEQYF
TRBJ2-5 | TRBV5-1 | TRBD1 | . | TGCGCCAGCAGCTTGTCCACAGGGGGCGCTTACCAAGAGACCCAGTACTTC | CASSLSTGGAYQETQYF
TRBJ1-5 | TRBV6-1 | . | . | TGTGCCAGCAGTGACGTTATCGGCACCTCCAATCAGCCCCAGCATTTT | CASSDVIGTSNQPQHF
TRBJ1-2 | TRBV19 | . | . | TGTGCCAGTAGTATTCAATGGTCGGGGGGCGAGCCGCGTGGCTACACCTTC | CASSIQWSGGEPRGYTF
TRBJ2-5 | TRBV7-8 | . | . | TGTGCCAGCAGCAAGGACAGACAAGAGACCCAGTACTTC | CASSKDRQETQYF
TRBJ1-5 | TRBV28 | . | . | TGTGCCAGCAGTTTTCGGGTGGCGATCCAGCCCCAGCATTTT | CASSFRVAIQPQHF
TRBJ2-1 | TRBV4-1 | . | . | TGCGCCAGCAGCCAAGTTGGTAGCGGATCCTCCTACAATGAGCAGTTCTTC | CASSQVGSGSSYNEQFF
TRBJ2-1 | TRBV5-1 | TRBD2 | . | TGCGCCAGCAGCTTGTCAGCGGGAGGGTCCTACAATGAGCAGTTCTTC | CASSLSAGGSYNEQFF
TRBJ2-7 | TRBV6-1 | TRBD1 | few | TGTGCCAGCACTTTCGGACAGGGAGACGAGCAGTACTTC | CASTFGQGDEQYF
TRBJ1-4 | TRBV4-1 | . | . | TGCGCCAGCAGCCATCAGGGTAATGAAAAACTGTTTTTT | CASSHQGNEKLFF
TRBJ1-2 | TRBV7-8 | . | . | TGTGCCAGCAGCTTAGCGCTGGAAGACTTCTATGGCTACACCTTC | CASSLALEDFYGYTF
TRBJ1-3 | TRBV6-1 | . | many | TGTGCCAGCAGTTTTGCTGACTCTGGAAACACCATATATTTT | CASSFADSGNTIYF
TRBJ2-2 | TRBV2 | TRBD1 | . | TGTGCCAGCAGTGTTTATAAACTCCCCGGGGGTCGACAGGGGAGAACCGGGGAGCTGTTTTTT | CASSVYKLPGGRQGRTGELFF
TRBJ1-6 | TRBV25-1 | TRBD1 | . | TGTGCCAGCAGCCCGGGACAGGGCCATTCACCCCTCCACTTT | CASSPGQGHSPLHF
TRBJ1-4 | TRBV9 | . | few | TGTGCCAGCAGCTGGGGAGGAACTAATGAAAAACTGTTTTTT | CASSWGGTNEKLFF
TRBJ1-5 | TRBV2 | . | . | TGTGCCAGCAGTGCAGGGCAGCCCCAGCATTTT | CASSAGQPQHF
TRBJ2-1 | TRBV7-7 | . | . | TGTGCCAGCAGCTTAAGCGGGCCCAATGAGCAGTTCTTC | CASSLSGPNEQFF
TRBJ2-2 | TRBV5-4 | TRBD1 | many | TGTGCCAGCAGCGCACCCGACAGGGGGAACACCGGGGAGCTGTTTTTT | CASSAPDRGNTGELFF
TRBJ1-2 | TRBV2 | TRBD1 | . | TGTGCCAGCAGTGACCCCACAGGGGGAGACTATGGCTACACCTTC | CASSDPTGGDYGYTF
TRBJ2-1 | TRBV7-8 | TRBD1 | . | TGTGCCAGCAGCGGGGGACAGGGAGTAAATGAGCAGTTCTTC | CASSGGQGVNEQFF
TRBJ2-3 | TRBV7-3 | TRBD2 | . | TGTGCCAGCAGCTTAACGGGGCTAGCGGGGTCCACAGATACGCAGTATTTT | CASSLTGLAGSTDTQYF
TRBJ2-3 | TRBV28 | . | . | TGTGCCAGCAGTTTAGGAACTGCTAGCACAGATACGCAGTATTTT | CASSLGTASTDTQYF
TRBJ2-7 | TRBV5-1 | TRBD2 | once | TGCGCCAGCAGACAGACGTGGGGACTAGCGGGAGACGAGCAGTACTTC | CASRQTWGLAGDEQYF
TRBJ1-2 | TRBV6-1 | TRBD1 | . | TGTGCCAGCAGTGCGGAGACAGGGATTTTCTGGGGCTACACCTTC | CASSAETGIFWGYTF
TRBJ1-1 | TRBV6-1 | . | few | TGTGCCAGCAGGATGGGACAGAACACTGAAGCTTTCTTT | CASRMGQNTEAFF
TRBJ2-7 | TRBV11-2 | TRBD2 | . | TGTGCCAGCAGCTCGAGACTAGCGGGAGGGCTTAGGTACGAGCAGTACTTC | CASSSRLAGGLRYEQYF
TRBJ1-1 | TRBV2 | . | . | TGTGCCAGCAGTGAACAGGGGTGGACTGAAGCTTTCTTT | CASSEQGWTEAFF
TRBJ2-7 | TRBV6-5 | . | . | TGTGCCAGCAGTTGGGCGGGTGGGAGCTCCTACGAGCAGTACTTC | CASSWAGGSSYEQYF
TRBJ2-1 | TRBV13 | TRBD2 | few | TGTGCCAGCAGCTTAGAGGCTAGCGGGGCGCAGTTCTTC | CASSLEASGAQFF
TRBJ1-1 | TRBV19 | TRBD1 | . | TGTGCCAGTAGTGCCCCCCGGACAGGGTTGACTGAAGCTTTCTTT | CASSAPRTGLTEAFF
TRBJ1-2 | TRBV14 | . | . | TGTGCCAGCCGGGGGGTGCGACCTGGCTACACCTTC | CASRGVRPGYTF
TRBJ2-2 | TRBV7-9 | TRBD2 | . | TGTGCCAGCAGCTTAGCTAGCGGGAGGTCGTACACCGGGGAGCTGTTTTTT | CASSLASGRSYTGELFF
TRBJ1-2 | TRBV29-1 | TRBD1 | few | TGCAGCGTTGAGGACAGGGGGGACTATGGCTACACCTTC | CSVEDRGDYGYTF
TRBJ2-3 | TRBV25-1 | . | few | TGTGCCAGCAGCGCCTCGAGCACAGATACGCAGTATTTT | CASSASSTDTQYF
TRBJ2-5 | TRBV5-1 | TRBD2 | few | TGCGCCAGCAGCCTAACTAGCGGACCCCGAGAGACCCAGTACTTC | CASSLTSGPRETQYF
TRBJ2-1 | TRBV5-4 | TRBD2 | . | TGTGCCAGCAGCTTGAGTGTTAGCGGGAGCCCCTACTACAATGAGCAGTTCTTC | CASSLSVSGSPYYNEQFF
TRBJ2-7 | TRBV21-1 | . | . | TGTGCCAGCACCTGCACTCGGGAGGAGCAGTACTTC | CASTCTREEQYF
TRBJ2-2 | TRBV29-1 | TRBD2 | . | TGCAGCGTTGAAGATCCCGGACTAGCGGGAGTAAACACCGGGGAGCTGTTTTTT | CSVEDPGLAGVNTGELFF
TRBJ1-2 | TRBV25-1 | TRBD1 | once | TGTGCCAGCAGACCCGGGACAGCAGACGGCTACACCTTC | CASRPGTADGYTF
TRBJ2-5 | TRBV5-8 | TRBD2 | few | TGTGCCAGCACCCGGTGGGCTAGCGGATTGTACCAAGAGACCCAGTACTTC | CASTRWASGLYQETQYF
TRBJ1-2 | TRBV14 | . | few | TGTGCCAGCAGCCAAGCAGGGGCACATGGCTACACCTTC | CASSQAGAHGYTF
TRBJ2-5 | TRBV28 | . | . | TGTGCCAGCACCCCTTGGATACCCATGGGGACCCAGTACTTC | CASTPWIPMGTQYF
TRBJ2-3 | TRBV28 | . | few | TGTGCCAGCACCCCGGGGGACTGGACAGTTGATACGCAGTATTTT | CASTPGDWTVDTQYF
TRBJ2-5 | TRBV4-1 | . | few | TGCGCCAGCAGCCAAGATTCCGGCAGCGAGACCCAGTACTTC | CASSQDSGSETQYF
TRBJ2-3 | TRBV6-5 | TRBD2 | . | TGTGCCAGCAGAACCGGGACTAGTATAGATACGCAGTATTTT | CASRTGTSIDTQYF
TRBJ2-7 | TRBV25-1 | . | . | TGTGCCAGCAGTCCCTCCTACGAGCAGTACTTC | CASSPSYEQYF
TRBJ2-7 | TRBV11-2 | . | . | TGTGCCAGCAGACCTACAAGATCCTACGAGCAGTACTTC | CASRPTRSYEQYF
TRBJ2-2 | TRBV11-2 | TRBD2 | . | TGTGCCAGCAGCCGATCCGGACTAGCGGGATTGGTCGGGGAGCTGTTTTTT | CASSRSGLAGLVGELFF
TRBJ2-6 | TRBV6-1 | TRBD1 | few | TGTGCCAGCAGTCCAGGGGGCACAGGGGCCAACGTCCTGACTTTC | CASSPGGTGANVLTF
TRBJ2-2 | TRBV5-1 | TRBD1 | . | TGCGCCAGCAGCTCGACAGGGGACACCGGGGAGCTGTTTTTT | CASSSTGDTGELFF
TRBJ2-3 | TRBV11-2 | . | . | TGTGCCAGCAGCAACCTGGCGGATACGCAGTATTTT | CASSNLADTQYF
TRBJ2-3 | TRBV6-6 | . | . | TGTGCCAGCAGCCCCCTAGAGCGGAGCACAGATACGCAGTATTTT | CASSPLERSTDTQYF
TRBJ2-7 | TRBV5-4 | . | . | TGTGCCAGCAGCTTCGCCCAAGGCAGCTACGAGCAGTACTTC | CASSFAQGSYEQYF